The T cell receptor beta chain under discussion was sequenced for a study of T cell repertoires in cytomegalovirus infection. Study as a whole: Selection of CMV epitopes for the study included recently identified HLA-C-restricted and well-studied HLA-B-restricted ones. Study observations and caveats: CMV-specific HLA-C-restricted TCR beta clonotypes dominated the ex vivo response. Cumulated frequencies of public TCR beta families served to identify carriers of CMV plus the relevant HLA.

TCRdb analysed the reads with MiXCR anew, one entry per CDR3 protein. The sample carries about 830,000 distinct CDR3 sequences, around a third recorded once. Comment on this clonotype: The antigen remains unidentified.

The CDR3 covers 16 residues. V was pared by 0 bases and J by 6 bases, with 17 bases between. Material: cultured CD8+ T cells from PBMCs, obtained from culture after CMV antigen stimulation. This sequence originates from a human donor in good health (CMV status not recorded). Some clones in this sample may be carry-over from other donors' samples. The V call is TRBV23-1, the J call TRBJ1-1; D call uncertain. TRBV23-1 qualifies as an ORF whose function is uncertain. Written as DNA, the CDR3 is TGCGCCAGCAGTCAATCCCAAGCAGTTGCTGGCCCTGAAGCTTTCTTT. Translated, it gives CASSQSQAVAGPEAFF.